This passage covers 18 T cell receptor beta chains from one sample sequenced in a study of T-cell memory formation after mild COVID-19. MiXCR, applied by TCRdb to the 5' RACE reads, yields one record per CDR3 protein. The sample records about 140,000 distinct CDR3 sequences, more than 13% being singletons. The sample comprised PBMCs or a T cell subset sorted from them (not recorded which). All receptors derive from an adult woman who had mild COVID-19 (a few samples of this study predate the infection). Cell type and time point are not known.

CDR3 loop: CASSQDAVRGLAVGYEQYF. The CDR3 region has the DNA TGCGCCAGCAGCCAAGATGCTGTGAGAGGGCTAGCGGTGGGCTACGAGCAGTACTTC. V gene TRBV4-3 combines with J gene TRBJ2-7; 7 bases line up with TRBD2. V dropped 0 bases and J dropped 3; count of bases not matched to a gene: 17. CDR3 size: 19 residues. Germline V gives CDR1 LGHNA, CDR2 YSLEER.

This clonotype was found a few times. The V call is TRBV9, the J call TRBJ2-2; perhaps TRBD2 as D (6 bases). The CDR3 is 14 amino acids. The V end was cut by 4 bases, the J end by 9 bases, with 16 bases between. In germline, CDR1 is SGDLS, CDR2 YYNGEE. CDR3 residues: CASSPIAATRELFF. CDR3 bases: TGTGCCAGCAGCCCAATAGCGGCTACGCGGGAGCTGTTTTTT. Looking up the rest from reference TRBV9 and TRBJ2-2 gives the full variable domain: DSGVTQTPKHLITATGQRVTLRCSPRSGDLSVYWYQQSLDQGLQFLIQYYNGEERAKGNILERFSAQQFPDLHSELNLSSLELGDSALYFCASSPIAATRELFFGEGSRLTVL.

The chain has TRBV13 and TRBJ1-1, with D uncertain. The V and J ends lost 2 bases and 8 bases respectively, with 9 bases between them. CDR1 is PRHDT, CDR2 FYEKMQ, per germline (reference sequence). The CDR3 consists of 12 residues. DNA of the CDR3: TGTGCCAGCAGCTTATTAACAGTCGAAGCTTTCTTT. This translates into CASSLLTVEAFF.

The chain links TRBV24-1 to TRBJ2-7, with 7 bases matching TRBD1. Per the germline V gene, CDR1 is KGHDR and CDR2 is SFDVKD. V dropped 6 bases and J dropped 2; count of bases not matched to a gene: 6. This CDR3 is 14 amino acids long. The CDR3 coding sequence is TGTGCCACCAGTTCCGTGACAGGGCCCTACGAGCAGTACTTC. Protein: CATSSVTGPYEQYF.

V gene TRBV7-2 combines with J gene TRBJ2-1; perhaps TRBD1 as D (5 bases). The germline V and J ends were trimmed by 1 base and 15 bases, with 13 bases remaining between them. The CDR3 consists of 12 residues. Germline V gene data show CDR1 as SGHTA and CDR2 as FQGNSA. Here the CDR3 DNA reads TGTGCCAGCAGCTTAGGGACCCCCCAGGGGTTCTTC. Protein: CASSLGTPQGFF. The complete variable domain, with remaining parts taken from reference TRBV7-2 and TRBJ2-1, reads GAGVSQSPSNKVTEKGKDVELRCDPISGHTALYWYRQSLGQGLEFLIYFQGNSAPDKSGLPSDRFSAERTGGSVSTLTIQRTQQEDSAVYLCASSLGTPQGFFGPGTRLTVL.

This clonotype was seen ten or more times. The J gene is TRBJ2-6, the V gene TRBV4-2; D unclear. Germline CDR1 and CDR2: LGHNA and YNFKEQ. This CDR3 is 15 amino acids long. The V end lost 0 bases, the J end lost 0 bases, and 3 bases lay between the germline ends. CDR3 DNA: TGTGCCAGCAGCCAAGATAACTCTGGGGCCAACGTCCTGACTTTC. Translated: CASSQDNSGANVLTF.

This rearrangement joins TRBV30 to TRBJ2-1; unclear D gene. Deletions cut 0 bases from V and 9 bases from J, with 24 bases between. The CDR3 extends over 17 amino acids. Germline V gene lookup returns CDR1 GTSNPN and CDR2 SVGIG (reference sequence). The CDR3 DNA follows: TGTGCCTGGAGTGTAAGTGGCTATTTCCGCGTGTTAGGTGAGCAGTTCTTC. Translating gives CAWSVSGYFRVLGEQFF.

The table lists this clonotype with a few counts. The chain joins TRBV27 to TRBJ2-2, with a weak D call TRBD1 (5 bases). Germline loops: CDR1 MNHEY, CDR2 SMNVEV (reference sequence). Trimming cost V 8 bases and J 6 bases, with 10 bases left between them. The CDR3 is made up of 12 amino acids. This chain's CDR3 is CASHAGSGELFF. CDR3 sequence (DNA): TGTGCCAGCCACGCAGGGTCCGGGGAGCTGTTTTTT.

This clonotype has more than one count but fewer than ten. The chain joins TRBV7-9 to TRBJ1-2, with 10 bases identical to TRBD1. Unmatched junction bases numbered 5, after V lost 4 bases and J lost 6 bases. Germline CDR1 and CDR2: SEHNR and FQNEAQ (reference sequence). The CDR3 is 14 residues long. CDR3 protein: CASSYTGTGDGYTF. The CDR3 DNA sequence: TGTGCCAGCAGCTACACCGGGACAGGGGATGGCTACACCTTC.

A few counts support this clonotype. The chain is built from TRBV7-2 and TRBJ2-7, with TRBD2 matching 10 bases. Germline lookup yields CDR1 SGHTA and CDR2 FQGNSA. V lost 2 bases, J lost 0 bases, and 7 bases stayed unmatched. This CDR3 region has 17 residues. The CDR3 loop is CASSLSLAGEGSYEQYF. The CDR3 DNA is TGTGCCAGCAGCTTAAGCCTAGCGGGAGAGGGCTCCTACGAGCAGTACTTC.

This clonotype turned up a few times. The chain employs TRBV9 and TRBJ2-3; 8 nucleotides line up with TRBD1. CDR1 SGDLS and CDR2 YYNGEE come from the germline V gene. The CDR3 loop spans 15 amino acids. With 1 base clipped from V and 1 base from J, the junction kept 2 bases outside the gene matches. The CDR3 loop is CASSVQGARTDTQYF. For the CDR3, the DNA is TGTGCCAGCAGCGTACAGGGGGCCCGCACAGATACGCAGTATTTT.

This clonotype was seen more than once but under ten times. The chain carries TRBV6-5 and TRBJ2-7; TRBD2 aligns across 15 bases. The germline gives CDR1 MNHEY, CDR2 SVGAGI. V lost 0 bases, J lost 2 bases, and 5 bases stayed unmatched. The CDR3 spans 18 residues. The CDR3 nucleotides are TGTGCCAGCAGTTACTCGTGGACTAGCGGGAGGGCCCCCTACGAGCAGTACTTC. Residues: CASSYSWTSGRAPYEQYF.

The CDR3 is CASSLGSLGEQDLHF. The CDR3 DNA is TGTGCCAGCAGCTTAGGGAGCTTGGGGGAGCAAGACCTCCACTTT. This chain joins TRBV7-6 and TRBJ1-6; maybe TRBD1 (5 bases). The V gene lost 1 base and the J gene lost 15 bases, with 19 bases spanning the gap. Germline CDR1 and CDR2: SGHVS and FNYEAQ. This CDR3 region has 15 residues. The full variable domain, rest sourced from reference TRBV7-6 and TRBJ1-6, is GAGVSQSPRYKVTKRGQDVALRCDPISGHVSLYWYRQALGQGPEFLTYFNYEAQQDKSGLPNDRFSAERPEGSISTLTIQRTEQRDSAMYRCASSLGSLGEQDLHFGNGTRLTVT.

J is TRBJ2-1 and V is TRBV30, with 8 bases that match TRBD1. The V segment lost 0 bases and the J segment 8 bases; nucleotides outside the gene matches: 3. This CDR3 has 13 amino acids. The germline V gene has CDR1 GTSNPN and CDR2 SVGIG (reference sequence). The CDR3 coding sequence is TGTGCCTGGAGTGTAGGACAGGGCTATGAGCAGTTCTTC. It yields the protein CAWSVGQGYEQFF.

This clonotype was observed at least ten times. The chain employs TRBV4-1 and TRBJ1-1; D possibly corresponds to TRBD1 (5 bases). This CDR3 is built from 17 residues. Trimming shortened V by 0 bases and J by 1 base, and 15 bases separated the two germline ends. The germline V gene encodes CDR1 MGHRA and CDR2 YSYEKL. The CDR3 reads CASSQDLVSGGNTEAFF. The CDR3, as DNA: TGCGCCAGCAGCCAAGATCTCGTATCGGGGGGGAACACTGAAGCTTTCTTT.

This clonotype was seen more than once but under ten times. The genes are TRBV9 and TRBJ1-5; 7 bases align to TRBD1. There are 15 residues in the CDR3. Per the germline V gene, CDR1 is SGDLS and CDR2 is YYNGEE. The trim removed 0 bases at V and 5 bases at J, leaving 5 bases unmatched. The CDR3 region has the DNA TGTGCCAGCAGCGTAGCTGGGACAGAGTATCAGCCCCAGCATTTT. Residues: CASSVAGTEYQPQHF.

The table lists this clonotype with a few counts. CDR3 sequence (DNA): TGTGCCAGCAGCTTAAGCCCAGCGGGGACCCAAGAGACCCAGTACTTC. It specifies CASSLSPAGTQETQYF. V is TRBV7-3 and J is TRBJ2-5; 7 bases are shared with TRBD2. The CDR3 totals 16 residues. Germline-derived CDR1 and CDR2 are SGHTA and FQGTGA. The J segment lost 1 base and the V segment lost 1 base, leaving 6 bases of the junction unmatched.

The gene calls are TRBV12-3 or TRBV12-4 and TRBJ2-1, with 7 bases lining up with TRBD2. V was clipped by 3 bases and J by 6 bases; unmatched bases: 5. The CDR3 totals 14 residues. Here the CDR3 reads CASSLGGPGNEQFF. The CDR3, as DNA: TGTGCCAGCAGTTTGGGAGGGCCGGGCAATGAGCAGTTCTTC.